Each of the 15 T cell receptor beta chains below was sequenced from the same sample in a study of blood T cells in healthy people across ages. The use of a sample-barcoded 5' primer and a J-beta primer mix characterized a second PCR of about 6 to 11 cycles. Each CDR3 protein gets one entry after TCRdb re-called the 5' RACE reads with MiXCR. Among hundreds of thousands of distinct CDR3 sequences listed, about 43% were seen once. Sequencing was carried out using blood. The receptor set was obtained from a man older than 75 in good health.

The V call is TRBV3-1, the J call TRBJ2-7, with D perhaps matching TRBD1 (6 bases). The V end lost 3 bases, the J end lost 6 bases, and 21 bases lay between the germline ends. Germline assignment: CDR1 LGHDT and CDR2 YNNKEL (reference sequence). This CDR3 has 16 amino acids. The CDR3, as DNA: TGTGCCAGCAGCCACCCTCAAGGTAGGGGGTTCCGCGAGCAGTACTTC. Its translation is CASSHPQGRGFREQYF.

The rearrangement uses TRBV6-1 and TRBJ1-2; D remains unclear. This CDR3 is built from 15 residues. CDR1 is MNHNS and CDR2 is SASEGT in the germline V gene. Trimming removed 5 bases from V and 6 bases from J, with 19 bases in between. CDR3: CASSKEKGSRNGYTF. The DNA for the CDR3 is TGTGCCAGCAGTAAGGAGAAAGGCTCCCGAAATGGCTACACCTTC.

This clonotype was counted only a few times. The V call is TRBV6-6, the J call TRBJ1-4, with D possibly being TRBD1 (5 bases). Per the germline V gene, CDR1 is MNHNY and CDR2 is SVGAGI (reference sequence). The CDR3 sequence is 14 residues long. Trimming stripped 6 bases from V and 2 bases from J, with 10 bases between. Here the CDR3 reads CASSPGPTNEKLFF. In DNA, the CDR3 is TGTGCCAGCAGCCCGGGACCGACTAATGAAAAACTGTTTTTT.

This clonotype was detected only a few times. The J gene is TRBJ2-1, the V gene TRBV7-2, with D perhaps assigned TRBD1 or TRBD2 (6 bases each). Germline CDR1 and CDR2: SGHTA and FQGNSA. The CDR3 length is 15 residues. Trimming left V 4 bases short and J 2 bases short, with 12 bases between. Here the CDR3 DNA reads TGTGCCAGCAGCTCCGGGGGCCCAACCTACAATGAGCAGTTCTTC. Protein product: CASSSGGPTYNEQFF. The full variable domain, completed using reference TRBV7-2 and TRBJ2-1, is GAGVSQSPSNKVTEKGKDVELRCDPISGHTALYWYRQSLGQGLEFLIYFQGNSAPDKSGLPSDRFSAERTGGSVSTLTIQRTQQEDSAVYLCASSSGGPTYNEQFFGPGTRLTVL.

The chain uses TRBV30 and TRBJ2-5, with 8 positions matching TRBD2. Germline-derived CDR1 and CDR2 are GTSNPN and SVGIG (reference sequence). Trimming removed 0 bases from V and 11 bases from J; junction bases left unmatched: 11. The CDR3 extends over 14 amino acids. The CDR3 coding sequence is TGTGCCTGGAGTGTAACGGGAGGGAACAATGGGCAGTACTTC. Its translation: CAWSVTGGNNGQYF.

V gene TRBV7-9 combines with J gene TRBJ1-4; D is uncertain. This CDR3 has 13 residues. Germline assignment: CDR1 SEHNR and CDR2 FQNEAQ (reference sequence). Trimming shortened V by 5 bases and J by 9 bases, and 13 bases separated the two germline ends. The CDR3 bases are TGTGCCAGCAGCCTAGGAGGCAGTAAAAAACTGTTTTTT. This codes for CASSLGGSKKLFF.

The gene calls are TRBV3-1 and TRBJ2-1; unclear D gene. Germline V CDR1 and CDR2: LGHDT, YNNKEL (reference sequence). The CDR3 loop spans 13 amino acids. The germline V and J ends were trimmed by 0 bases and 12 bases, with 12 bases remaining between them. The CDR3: CASSQEVRTVQFF. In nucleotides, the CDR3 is TGTGCCAGCAGCCAAGAGGTACGAACCGTGCAGTTCTTC.

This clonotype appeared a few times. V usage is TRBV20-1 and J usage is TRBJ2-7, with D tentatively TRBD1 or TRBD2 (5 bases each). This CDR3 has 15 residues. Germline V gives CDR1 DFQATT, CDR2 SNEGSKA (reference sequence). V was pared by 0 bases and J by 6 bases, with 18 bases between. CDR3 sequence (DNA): TGCAGTGCTAGAGATCCGGGGCAAGGTTATAGCGAGCAGTACTTC. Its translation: CSARDPGQGYSEQYF.

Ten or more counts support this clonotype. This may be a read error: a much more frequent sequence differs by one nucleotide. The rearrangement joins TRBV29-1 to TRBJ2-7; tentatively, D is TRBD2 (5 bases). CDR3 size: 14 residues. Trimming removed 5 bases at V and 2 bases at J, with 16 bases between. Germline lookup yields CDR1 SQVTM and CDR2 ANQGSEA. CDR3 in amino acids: CSVYVEDSTYEQYF. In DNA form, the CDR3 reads TGCAGCGTTTATGTCGAGGACTCAACCTACGAGCAGTACTTC.

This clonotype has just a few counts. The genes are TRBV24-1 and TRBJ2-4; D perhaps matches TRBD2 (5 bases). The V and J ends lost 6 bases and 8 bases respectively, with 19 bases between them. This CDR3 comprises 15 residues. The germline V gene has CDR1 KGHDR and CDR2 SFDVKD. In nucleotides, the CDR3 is TGTGCCACCAGTTGGTCTCGAGGGCCCGGGGACATTCAGTACTTC. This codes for CATSWSRGPGDIQYF.

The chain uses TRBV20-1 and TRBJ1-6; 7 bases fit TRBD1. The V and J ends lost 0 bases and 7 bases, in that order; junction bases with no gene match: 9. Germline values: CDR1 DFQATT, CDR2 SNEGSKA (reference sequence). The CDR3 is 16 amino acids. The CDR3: CSAREGTVSPNSPLHF. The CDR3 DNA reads TGCAGTGCTAGAGAAGGGACAGTCTCCCCCAATTCACCCCTCCACTTT.

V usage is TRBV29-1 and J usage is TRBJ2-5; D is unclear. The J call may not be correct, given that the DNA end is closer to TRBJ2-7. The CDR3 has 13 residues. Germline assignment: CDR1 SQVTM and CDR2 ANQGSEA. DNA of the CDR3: TGCAGCGTTGCGGTCGTAAGCTCCTACGAGCAGTACTTC. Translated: CSVAVVSSYEQYF.

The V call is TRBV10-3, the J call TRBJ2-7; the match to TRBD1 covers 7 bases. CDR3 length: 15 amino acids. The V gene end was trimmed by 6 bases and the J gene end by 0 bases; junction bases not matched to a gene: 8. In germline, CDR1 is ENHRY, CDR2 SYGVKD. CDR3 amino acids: CAISNRGQSSYEQYF. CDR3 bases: TGTGCCATCAGCAACAGGGGCCAGAGCTCCTACGAGCAGTACTTC.

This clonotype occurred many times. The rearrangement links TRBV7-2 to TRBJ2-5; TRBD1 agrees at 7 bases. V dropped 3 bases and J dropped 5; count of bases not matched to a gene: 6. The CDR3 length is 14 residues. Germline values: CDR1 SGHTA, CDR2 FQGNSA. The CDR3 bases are TGTGCCAGCAGCTTTAGGGGGCGCGCTGAGACCCAGTACTTC. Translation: CASSFRGRAETQYF.

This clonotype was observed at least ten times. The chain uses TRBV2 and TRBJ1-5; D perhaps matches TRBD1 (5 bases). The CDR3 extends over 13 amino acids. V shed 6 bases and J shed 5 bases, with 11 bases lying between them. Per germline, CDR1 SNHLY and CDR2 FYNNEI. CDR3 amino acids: CASSASGYQPQHF. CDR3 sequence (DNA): TGTGCCAGCAGCGCCTCAGGGTATCAGCCCCAGCATTTT.